One sample yielded the 21 T cell receptor beta chains listed below, sequenced in a study of tumor-infiltrating lymphocytes in oesophageal squamous cell carcinoma. TCRdb analysed the PCR reads with MiXCR anew, one entry per CDR3 protein. The sample has 20,000 or so distinct CDR3 sequences; approximately 39% are singletons. The sample was normal esophageal tissue next to the tumor. These receptors were obtained from a male donor with esophageal squamous cell carcinoma.

There are many counts of this clonotype. Just one base apart from a much larger clone, this may be a read error. The CDR3 reads CASSFSAGNEQYF. The CDR3 DNA follows: TGTGCTAGCAGCTTCTCGGCTGGCAATGAGCAGTACTTC. The chain couples TRBV7-7 to TRBJ2-5; unclear D gene. The CDR3 totals 13 residues. Germline values: CDR1 SSHAT, CDR2 FNYEAQ (reference sequence).

Of note for this clonotype: A much larger clone lies one base from this, so it may be a read error. The CDR3 coding sequence is TGTGCCAGTAGTGTACTATACAATGAGCAGTACTTC. Translated, it gives CASSVLYNEQYF. This chain links TRBV19 with TRBJ2-1; D call uncertain. The DNA matches TRBJ2-7 better at its end, which makes the J call doubtful. This CDR3 has 12 amino acids. CDR1 and CDR2 (germline): LNHDA, SQIVND (reference sequence).

This clonotype was picked up many times. The chain employs TRBV27 and TRBJ2-2, with D unclear. The CDR3 is 14 amino acids. Germline CDR1 MNHEY, CDR2 SMNVEV (reference sequence). The germline V and J ends were trimmed by 2 bases and 2 bases, with 6 bases remaining between them. CDR3 loop: CASSLGHNTGELFF. The CDR3 bases are TGTGCCAGCAGTTTAGGTCATAACACCGGGGAGCTGTTTTTT.

The rearrangement joins TRBV7-2 to TRBJ2-4; D gene ambiguous. This CDR3 contains 12 residues. Germline CDR1 and CDR2: SGHTA and FQGNSA. Between the trimmed V and J ends, which lost 6 bases and 13 bases, there was a span of 16 bases. The CDR3 sequence: CASSSKSWTQYF. CDR3 DNA sequence: TGTGCCAGCAGTTCAAAATCGTGGACGCAGTACTTC.

This clonotype was detected many times. This chain connects TRBV10-1 to TRBJ2-1; D might be TRBD1 (5 bases). The CDR3 length is 15 residues. The V gene lost 1 base and the J gene lost 5 bases, with 12 bases spanning the gap. CDR1 and CDR2 (germline): WNHNN, SYGVQD (reference sequence). The CDR3 DNA reads TGCGCCAGCAGTGAGTTCCAGGGCGGAAACAATGAGCAGTTCTTC. Translating gives CASSEFQGGNNEQFF.

This clonotype is labeled as medium-sized. The rearrangement uses TRBV12-3 or TRBV12-4 and TRBJ2-1; 8 bases line up with TRBD1. J was trimmed by 7 bases and V by 6 bases; bases with no gene match: 5. CDR3 length equals 13 residues. The CDR3 DNA is TGTGCCAGCAGGGTGGACAGGGCTAATGAGCAGTTCTTC. It specifies CASRVDRANEQFF.

This clonotype was detected a few times. The chain carries TRBV12-3 or TRBV12-4 and TRBJ2-5, with D unclear. The assigned J gene may be wrong: the sequence end matches TRBJ2-7 better. There are 9 residues in the CDR3. CDR3 sequence reads: CAINYEQYF. The CDR3 DNA reads TGTGCCATCAACTACGAGCAGTACTTC.

The V and J genes are TRBV7-2 and TRBJ1-3; 9 bases are shared with TRBD1. This CDR3 is built from 17 residues. Germline V gene lookup returns CDR1 SGHTA and CDR2 FQGNSA. Trimming cost V 4 bases and J 0 bases; bases outside gene matches: 7. CDR3 protein: CASSSDRGTFSGNTIYF. The CDR3 bases are TGTGCCAGCAGCTCTGACAGGGGGACCTTCTCTGGAAACACCATATATTTT.

The rearrangement links TRBV27 to TRBJ2-6, with TRBD1 matching 8 bases. Gene TRBJ2-7 matches the end of the DNA better, so the J call may be wrong. This CDR3 has 14 residues. Germline V lookup: CDR1 MNHEY, CDR2 SMNVEV (reference sequence). In DNA, the CDR3 is TGTGCCAGCAGGGGCTCCGGGACAGGATACGAGCAGTACTTC. This gives the protein CASRGSGTGYEQYF.

This clonotype was counted once. The chain has TRBV20-1 and TRBJ2-2, with TRBD2 matching 9 bases. The CDR3 runs to 19 residues. Germline CDR1 is DFQATT and CDR2 is SNEGSKA (reference sequence). Trimming at V came to 2 bases and at J to 7 bases, leaving 20 bases not matched to a gene. The CDR3 DNA sequence: TGCAGTGCTAGACCCCTTCGGACTAGCGAGGGAGTGGGCGTCGGGGAGCTGTTTTTT. It encodes CSARPLRTSEGVGVGELFF.

The chain is built from TRBV7-2 and TRBJ1-4; perhaps TRBD1 as D (5 bases). Trimming took 3 bases from V and 7 from J, leaving 12 bases between them. The germline V gene encodes CDR1 SGHTA and CDR2 FQGNSA. CDR3 length: 14 amino acids. In DNA form, the CDR3 reads TGTGCCAGCAGCTTGTCGGGGGTTGTTGAAAAACTGTTTTTT. This gives the protein CASSLSGVVEKLFF.

The chain joins TRBV7-2 to TRBJ2-3; D tentatively fits TRBD1 or TRBD2 (5 bases each). The ends were cut back, 6 bases at V and 14 bases at J, with 18 bases in the middle. CDR3 length: 12 residues. The V gene's germline CDR1 is SGHTA and CDR2 FQGNSA. Here the CDR3 DNA reads TGTGCCAGCAGGGGGCTAACCGGGGAGCTGTATTTT. Its protein is CASRGLTGELYF. Variable domain in full (rest from reference TRBV7-2 and TRBJ2-3): GAGVSQSPSNKVTEKGKDVELRCDPISGHTALYWYRQSLGQGLEFLIYFQGNSAPDKSGLPSDRFSAERTGGSVSTLTIQRTQQEDSAVYLCASRGLTGELYFGPGTRLTVL.

This clonotype came up a few times. The chain joins TRBV12-3 or TRBV12-4 to TRBJ2-7, with D perhaps matching TRBD1 (6 bases). The CDR3 spans 16 residues. The V gene lost 1 base and the J gene lost 3 bases, with 16 bases spanning the gap. Written as DNA, the CDR3 is TGTGCCAGCAGTTTAGTTAATGTAGGGACAATCTACGAGCAGTACTTC. It encodes CASSLVNVGTIYEQYF.

By sample share, this clonotype is medium-sized (0.01 to 0.1%). A much larger clone lies a single base off, so this may be a read error. This chain links TRBV7-2 with TRBJ2-7; 8 bases map to TRBD2. V lost 0 bases to trimming and J lost 7 bases; unmatched junction nucleotides: 11. The CDR3 sequence is 16 residues long. Germline CDR1 is SGHTA and CDR2 is FQGNSA. In DNA form, the CDR3 reads TGTGCCAGCAGCTTAGCGGGTCCGGGACTAGGAGGTGAGCAGTACTTC. This encodes CASSLAGPGLGGEQYF. Full variable domain (rest looked up from reference TRBV7-2 and TRBJ2-7): GAGVSQSPSNKVTEKGKDVELRCDPISGHTALYWYRQSLGQGLEFLIYFQGNSAPDKSGLPSDRFSAERTGGSVSTLTIQRTQQEDSAVYLCASSLAGPGLGGEQYFGPGTRLTVT.

Within the sample, this clonotype is medium-sized. The J gene is TRBJ2-5, the V gene TRBV7-9; D unclear. The CDR3 has 12 residues. V lost 5 bases and J 5 bases, leaving 9 bases between the germline ends. Germline assignment: CDR1 SEHNR and CDR2 FQNEAQ (reference sequence). CDR3 in amino acids: CASSSPVETQYF. CDR3 coding DNA: TGTGCCAGCAGCAGTCCTGTGGAGACCCAGTACTTC.

This clonotype was recorded a few times. This clone may be a read error of a much larger clone one base away. The chain employs TRBV6-1 and TRBJ2-1; D not resolved. V dropped 5 bases and J dropped 10 bases, with 12 bases sitting between them. Germline lookup yields CDR1 MNHNS and CDR2 SASEGT. CDR3 length: 12 residues. The CDR3 DNA follows: TGTGCCAGCAGTCAGGACGGTTACGAGCAGTTCTTC. Amino acid sequence: CASSQDGYEQFF.

This clonotype is medium-sized by share. The genes are TRBV7-9 and TRBJ1-1, with 7 bases matching TRBD1. This CDR3 comprises 13 residues. Germline V lookup: CDR1 SEHNR, CDR2 FQNEAQ (reference sequence). Trimming removed 6 bases from V and 2 bases from J; junction bases left unmatched: 3. CDR3 in DNA: TGTGCCAGCAGATGGGACAGAAACACTGAAGCTTTCTTT. Protein: CASRWDRNTEAFF.

Comments on this clonotype: A much larger clone sits a single nucleotide away, making a read error possible. CDR3 region: CASRQAGTNTGELYF. As DNA, the CDR3 is TGCGCCAGCAGACAAGCGGGAACGAACACCGGGGAGCTGTATTTT. This chain connects TRBV5-1 to TRBJ2-3, with TRBD2 identical over 7 bases. Germline values: CDR1 SGHRS, CDR2 YFSETQ. CDR3 length: 15 amino acids. V trimming: 5 bases; J trimming: 14 bases; junction bases outside the gene matches: 20.

This clonotype ranks as medium-sized. The chain employs TRBV7-3 and TRBJ2-5; TRBD1 matches at 9 bases. The CDR3 runs to 14 residues. CDR1 is SGHTA, CDR2 FQGTGA, per germline. The V segment lost 6 bases and the J segment 6 bases; nucleotides outside the gene matches: 8. The DNA for the CDR3 is TGTGCCAGCAGTCAAGGACAGGGGAGGCAGACCCAGTACTTC. It codes for CASSQGQGRQTQYF.

V and J are TRBV10-1 and TRBJ2-3, with D perhaps given as TRBD1 or TRBD2 (6 bases each). TRBJ2-1 explains the end of the DNA better; the J call may be wrong. CDR3 size: 13 residues. Germline CDR1 and CDR2: WNHNN and SYGVQD (reference sequence). DNA for the CDR3: TGCGCCAGCAGTCCTCAGAGGGGGGTAGAGCAGTTCTTC. This codes for CASSPQRGVEQFF.

This sequence joins TRBV28 and TRBJ1-2; D gene uncertain. Germline assignment: CDR1 MDHEN and CDR2 SYDVKM. Trimming removed 2 bases from V and 1 base from J, with 14 bases in between. The CDR3 consists of 16 residues. The CDR3, as DNA: TGTGCCAGCAGTTTAGGTGGAGGGAATCTTAACTATGGCTACACCTTC. The encoded protein is CASSLGGGNLNYGYTF.